This T cell receptor (beta chain) was identified in a study of identical twins. V was pared by 7 bases and J by 6 bases, with 25 bases between. This CDR3 is 16 amino acids long. Unique molecular identifiers were present on cDNA, and template switching added a universal primer site. TCRdb called the 5' RACE reads again in MiXCR, with one record for every CDR3 protein. Of around 340,000 distinct CDR3 sequences in the sample, about 10% were seen once. On this clonotype: Its antigen is still unknown.

Study-wide findings and caveats: Some out-of-frame alpha sequences were shared by twins, and these showed excess low generation probability.

This clonotype was obtained from a woman in her forties or fifties in good health. The specimen was naive T cells sorted from blood. The J gene is TRBJ2-7, the V gene TRBV12-3 or TRBV12-4, with D tentatively TRBD2 (5 bases). The CDR3 DNA reads as TGTGCCAGCACCCCCTCTAGGCGGGCGGGCCTGGGCGAGCAGTACTTC. Protein product: CASTPSRRAGLGEQYF.